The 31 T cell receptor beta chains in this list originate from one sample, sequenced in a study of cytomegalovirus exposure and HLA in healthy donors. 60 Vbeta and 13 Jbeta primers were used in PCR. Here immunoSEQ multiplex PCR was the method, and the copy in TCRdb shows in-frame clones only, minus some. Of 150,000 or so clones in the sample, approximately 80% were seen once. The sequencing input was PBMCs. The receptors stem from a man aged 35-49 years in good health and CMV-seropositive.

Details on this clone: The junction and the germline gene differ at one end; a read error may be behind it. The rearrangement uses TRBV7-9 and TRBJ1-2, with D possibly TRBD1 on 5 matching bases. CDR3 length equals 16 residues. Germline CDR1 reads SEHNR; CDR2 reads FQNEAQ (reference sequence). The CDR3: CSSSPSVTGPPYGYTF. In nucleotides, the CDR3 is TGTTCCAGCAGCCCTTCGGTCACAGGCCCACCCTATGGCTACACCTTC.

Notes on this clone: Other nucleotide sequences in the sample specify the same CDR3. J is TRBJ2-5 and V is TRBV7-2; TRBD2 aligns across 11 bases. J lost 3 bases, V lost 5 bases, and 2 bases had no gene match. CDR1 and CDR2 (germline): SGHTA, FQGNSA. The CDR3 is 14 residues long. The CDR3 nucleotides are TGTGCCAGCAGCCCGGGACTAGCGGAAGAGACCCAGTACTTC. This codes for CASSPGLAEETQYF. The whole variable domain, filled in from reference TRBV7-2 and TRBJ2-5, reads GAGVSQSPSNKVTEKGKDVELRCDPISGHTALYWYRQSLGQGLEFLIYFQGNSAPDKSGLPSDRFSAERTGGSVSTLTIQRTQQEDSAVYLCASSPGLAEETQYFGPGTRLLVL.

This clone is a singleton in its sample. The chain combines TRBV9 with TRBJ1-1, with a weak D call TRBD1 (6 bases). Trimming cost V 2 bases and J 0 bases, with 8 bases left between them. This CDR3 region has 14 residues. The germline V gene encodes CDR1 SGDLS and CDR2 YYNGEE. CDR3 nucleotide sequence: TGTGCCAGCAGCGTTACAGGGATGAACACTGAAGCTTTCTTT. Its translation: CASSVTGMNTEAFF. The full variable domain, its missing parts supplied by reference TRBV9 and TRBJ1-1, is DSGVTQTPKHLITATGQRVTLRCSPRSGDLSVYWYQQSLDQGLQFLIQYYNGEERAKGNILERFSAQQFPDLHSELNLSSLELGDSALYFCASSVTGMNTEAFFGQGTRLTVV.

CDR3 sequence reads: CASSYTDRSTEAFF. The CDR3 nucleotides are TGTGCCAGCAGTTACACTGACAGATCCACTGAAGCTTTCTTT. V gene TRBV6-5 combines with J gene TRBJ1-1; TRBD1 is a possible D gene (5 bases). Germline values: CDR1 MNHEY, CDR2 SVGAGI. This CDR3 region has 14 residues. V shed 2 bases and J shed 4 bases, with 11 bases lying between them.

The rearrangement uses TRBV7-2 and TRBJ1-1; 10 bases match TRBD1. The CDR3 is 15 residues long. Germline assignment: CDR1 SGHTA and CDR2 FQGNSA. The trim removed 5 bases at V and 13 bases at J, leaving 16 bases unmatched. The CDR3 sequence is CASSVTGPGQGMGFF. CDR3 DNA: TGTGCCAGCAGCGTCACTGGGCCGGGACAGGGGATGGGTTTCTTT. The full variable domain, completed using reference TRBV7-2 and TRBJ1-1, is GAGVSQSPSNKVTEKGKDVELRCDPISGHTALYWYRQSLGQGLEFLIYFQGNSAPDKSGLPSDRFSAERTGGSVSTLTIQRTQQEDSAVYLCASSVTGPGQGMGFFGQGTRLTVV.

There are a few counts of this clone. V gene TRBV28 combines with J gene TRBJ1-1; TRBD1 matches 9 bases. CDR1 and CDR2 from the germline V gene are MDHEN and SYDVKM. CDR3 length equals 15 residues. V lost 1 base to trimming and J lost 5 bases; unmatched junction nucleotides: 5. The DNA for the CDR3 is TGTGCCAGCAGTTTATCCGGGACAGGGAGGACTGAAGCTTTCTTT. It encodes CASSLSGTGRTEAFF.

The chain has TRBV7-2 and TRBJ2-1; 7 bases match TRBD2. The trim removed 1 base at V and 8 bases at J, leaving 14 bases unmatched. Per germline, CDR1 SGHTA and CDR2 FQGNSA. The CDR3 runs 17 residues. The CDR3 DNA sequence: TGTGCCAGCAGCTTAGTTAGTTGGGAGGGTAAAAAAGATGAGCAGTTCTTC. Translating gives CASSLVSWEGKKDEQFF.

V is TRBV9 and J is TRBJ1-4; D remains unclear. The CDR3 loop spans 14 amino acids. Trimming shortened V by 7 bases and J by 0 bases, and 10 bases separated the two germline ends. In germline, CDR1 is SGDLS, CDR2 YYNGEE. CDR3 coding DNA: TGTGCCAGCGCCGCCGGGACAACTAATGAAAAACTGTTTTTT. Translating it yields CASAAGTTNEKLFF.

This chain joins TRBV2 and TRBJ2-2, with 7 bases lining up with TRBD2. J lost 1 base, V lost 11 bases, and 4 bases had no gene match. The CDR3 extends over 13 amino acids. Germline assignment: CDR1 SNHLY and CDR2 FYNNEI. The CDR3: CAVPGGNTGELFF. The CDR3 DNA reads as TGTGCCGTTCCGGGAGGGAACACCGGGGAGCTGTTTTTT.

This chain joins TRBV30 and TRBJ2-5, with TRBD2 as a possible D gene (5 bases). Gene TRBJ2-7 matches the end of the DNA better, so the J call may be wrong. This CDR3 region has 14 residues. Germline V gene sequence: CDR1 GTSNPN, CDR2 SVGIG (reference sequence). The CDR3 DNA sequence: TGTGCCTGGAGTGTCCAGCGGCGGACCTACGAGCAGTACTTC. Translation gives CAWSVQRRTYEQYF.

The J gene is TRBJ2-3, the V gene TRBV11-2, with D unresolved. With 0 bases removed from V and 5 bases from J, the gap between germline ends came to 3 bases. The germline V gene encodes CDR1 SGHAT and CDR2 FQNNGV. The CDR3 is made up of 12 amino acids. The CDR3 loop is CASSLDQDTQYF. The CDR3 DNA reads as TGTGCCAGCAGCTTAGATCAAGATACGCAGTATTTT.

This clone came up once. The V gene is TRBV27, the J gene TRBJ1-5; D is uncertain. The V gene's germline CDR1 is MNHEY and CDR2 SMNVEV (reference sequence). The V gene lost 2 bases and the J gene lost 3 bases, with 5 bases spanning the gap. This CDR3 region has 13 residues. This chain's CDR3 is CASSLLFNQPQHF. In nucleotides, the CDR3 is TGTGCCAGCAGTTTACTATTCAATCAGCCCCAGCATTTT.

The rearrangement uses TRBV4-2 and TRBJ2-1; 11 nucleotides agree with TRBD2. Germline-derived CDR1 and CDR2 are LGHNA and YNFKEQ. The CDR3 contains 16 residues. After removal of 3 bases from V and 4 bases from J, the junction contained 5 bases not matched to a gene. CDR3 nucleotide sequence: TGTGCCAGCAGCCAGGTGGCTAGCGGGGGGTACAATGAGCAGTTCTTC. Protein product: CASSQVASGGYNEQFF.

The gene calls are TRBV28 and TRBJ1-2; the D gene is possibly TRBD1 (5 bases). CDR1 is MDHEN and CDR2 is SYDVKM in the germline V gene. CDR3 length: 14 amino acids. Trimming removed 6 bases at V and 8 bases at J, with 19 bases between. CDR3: CASRIPGGDLGYTF. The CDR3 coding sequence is TGTGCCAGCAGAATCCCTGGAGGGGACTTGGGCTACACCTTC.

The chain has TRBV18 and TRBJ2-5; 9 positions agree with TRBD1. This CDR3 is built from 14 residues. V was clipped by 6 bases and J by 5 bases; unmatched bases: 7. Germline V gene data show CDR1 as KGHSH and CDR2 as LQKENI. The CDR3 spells CASSTGGHWETQYF. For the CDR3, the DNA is TGTGCCAGCTCCACAGGGGGCCATTGGGAGACCCAGTACTTC.

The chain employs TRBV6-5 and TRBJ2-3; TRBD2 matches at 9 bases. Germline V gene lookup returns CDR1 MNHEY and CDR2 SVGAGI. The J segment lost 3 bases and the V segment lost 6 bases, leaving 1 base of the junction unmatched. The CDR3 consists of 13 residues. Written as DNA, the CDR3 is TGTGCCAGCAGGACTAGCGGAACAGATACGCAGTATTTT. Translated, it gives CASRTSGTDTQYF.

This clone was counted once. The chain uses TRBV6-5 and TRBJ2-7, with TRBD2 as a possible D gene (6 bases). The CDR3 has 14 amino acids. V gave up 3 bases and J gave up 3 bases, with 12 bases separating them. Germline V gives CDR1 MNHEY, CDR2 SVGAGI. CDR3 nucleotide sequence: TGTGCCAGCAGTTATGGAGGGACTTACTACGAGCAGTACTTC. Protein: CASSYGGTYYEQYF.

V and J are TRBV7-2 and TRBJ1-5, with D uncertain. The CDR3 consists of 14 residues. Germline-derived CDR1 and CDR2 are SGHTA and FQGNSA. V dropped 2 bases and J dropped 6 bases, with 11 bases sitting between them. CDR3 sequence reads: CASSLYPSGQPQHF. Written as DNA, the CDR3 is TGTGCCAGCAGCTTATACCCCTCGGGTCAGCCCCAGCATTTT.

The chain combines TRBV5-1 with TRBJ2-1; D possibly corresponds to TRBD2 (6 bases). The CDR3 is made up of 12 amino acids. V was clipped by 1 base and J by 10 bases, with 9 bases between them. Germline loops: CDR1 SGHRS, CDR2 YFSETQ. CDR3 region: CASSLTSSEQFF. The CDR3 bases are TGCGCCAGCAGCTTGACTAGCAGCGAGCAGTTCTTC.

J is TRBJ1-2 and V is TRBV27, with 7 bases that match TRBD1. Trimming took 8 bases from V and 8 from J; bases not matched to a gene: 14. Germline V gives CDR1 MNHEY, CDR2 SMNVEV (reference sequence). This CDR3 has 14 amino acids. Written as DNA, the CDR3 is TGTGCCAGCGCCAGGGGGAAACCTATAAGCGGCTACACCTTC. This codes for CASARGKPISGYTF.

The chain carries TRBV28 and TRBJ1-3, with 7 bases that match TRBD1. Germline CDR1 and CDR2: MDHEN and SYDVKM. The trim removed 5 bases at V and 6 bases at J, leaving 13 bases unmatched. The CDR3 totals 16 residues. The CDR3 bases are TGTGCCAGCAGTCCCCCCACAGGGGTCGGTAAAAACACCATATATTTT. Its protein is CASSPPTGVGKNTIYF.

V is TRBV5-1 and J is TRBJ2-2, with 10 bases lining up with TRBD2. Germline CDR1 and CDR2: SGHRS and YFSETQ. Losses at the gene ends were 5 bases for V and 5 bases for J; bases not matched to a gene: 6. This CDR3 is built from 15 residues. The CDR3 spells CASRIAGGTTGELFF. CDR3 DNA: TGCGCCAGCAGGATAGCGGGAGGTACAACCGGGGAGCTGTTTTTT.

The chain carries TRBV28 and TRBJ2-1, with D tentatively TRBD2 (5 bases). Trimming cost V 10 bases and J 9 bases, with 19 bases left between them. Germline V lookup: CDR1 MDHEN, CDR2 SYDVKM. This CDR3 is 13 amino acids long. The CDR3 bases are TGTGCCACCCACAGACCCGCGGGCGGTGAGCAGTTCTTC. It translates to CATHRPAGGEQFF.

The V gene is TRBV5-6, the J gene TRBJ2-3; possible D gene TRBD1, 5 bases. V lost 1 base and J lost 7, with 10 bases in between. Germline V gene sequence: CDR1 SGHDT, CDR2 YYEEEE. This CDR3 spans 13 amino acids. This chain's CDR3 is CASSLLTANTQYF. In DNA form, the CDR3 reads TGTGCCAGCAGCTTGCTGACAGCAAATACGCAGTATTTT.

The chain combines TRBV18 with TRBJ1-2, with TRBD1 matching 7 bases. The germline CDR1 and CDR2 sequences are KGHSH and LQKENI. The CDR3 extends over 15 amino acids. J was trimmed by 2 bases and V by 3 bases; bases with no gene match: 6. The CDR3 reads CASSPGQPVNYGYTF. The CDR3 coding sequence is TGTGCCAGCTCACCGGGACAGCCAGTCAACTATGGCTACACCTTC. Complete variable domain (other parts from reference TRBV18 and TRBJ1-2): NAGVMQNPRHLVRRRGQEARLRCSPMKGHSHVYWYRQLPEEGLKFMVYLQKENIIDESGMPKERFSAEFPKEGPSILRIQQVVRGDSAAYFCASSPGQPVNYGYTFGSGTRLTVV.

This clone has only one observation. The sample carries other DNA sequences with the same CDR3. CDR3 sequence (DNA): TGTGCCAGCAGCTTCGGAGGCTCTGGAAACACCATATATTTT. Protein sequence: CASSFGGSGNTIYF. V is TRBV7-2 and J is TRBJ1-3; D uncertain. Trimming removed 3 bases from V and 0 bases from J, with 6 bases in between. Germline values: CDR1 SGHTA, CDR2 FQGNSA. The CDR3 spans 14 residues.

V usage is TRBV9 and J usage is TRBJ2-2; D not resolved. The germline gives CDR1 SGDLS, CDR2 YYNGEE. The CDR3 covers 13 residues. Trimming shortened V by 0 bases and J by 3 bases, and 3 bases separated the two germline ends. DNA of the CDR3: TGTGCCAGCAGCGTAGCGGACACCGGGGAGCTGTTTTTT. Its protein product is CASSVADTGELFF.

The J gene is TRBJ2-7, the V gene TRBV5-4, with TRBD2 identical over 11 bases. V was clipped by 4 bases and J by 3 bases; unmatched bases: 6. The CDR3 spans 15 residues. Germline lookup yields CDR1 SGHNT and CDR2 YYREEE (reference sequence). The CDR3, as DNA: TGTGCCAGCAGCCCGAGACTAGCGGGGAACTACGAGCAGTACTTC. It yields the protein CASSPRLAGNYEQYF.

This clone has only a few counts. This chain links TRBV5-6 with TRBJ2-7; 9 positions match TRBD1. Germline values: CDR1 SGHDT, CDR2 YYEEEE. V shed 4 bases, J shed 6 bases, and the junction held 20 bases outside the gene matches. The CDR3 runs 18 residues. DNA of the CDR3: TGTGCCAGCAGCCAGCGCCGTTTGGAGGGGACAGGGCTTCTCGAGCAGTACTTC. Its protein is CASSQRRLEGTGLLEQYF.

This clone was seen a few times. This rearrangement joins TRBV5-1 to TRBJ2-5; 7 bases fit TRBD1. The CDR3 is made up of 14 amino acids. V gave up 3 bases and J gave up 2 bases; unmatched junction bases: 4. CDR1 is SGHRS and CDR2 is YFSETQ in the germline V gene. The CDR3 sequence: CASSWDSQQETQYF. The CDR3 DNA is TGCGCCAGCAGCTGGGACAGCCAGCAAGAGACCCAGTACTTC.

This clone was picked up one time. The CDR3 nucleotides read TGTGCCAGCAGCCGTACAGGGCCTAACACTGAAGCTTTCTTT. It is translated as CASSRTGPNTEAFF. This chain links TRBV6-5 with TRBJ1-1, with D tentatively TRBD1 (6 bases). This CDR3 region has 14 residues. V shed 6 bases and J shed 2 bases, with 13 bases lying between them. Germline V CDR1 and CDR2: MNHEY, SVGAGI.